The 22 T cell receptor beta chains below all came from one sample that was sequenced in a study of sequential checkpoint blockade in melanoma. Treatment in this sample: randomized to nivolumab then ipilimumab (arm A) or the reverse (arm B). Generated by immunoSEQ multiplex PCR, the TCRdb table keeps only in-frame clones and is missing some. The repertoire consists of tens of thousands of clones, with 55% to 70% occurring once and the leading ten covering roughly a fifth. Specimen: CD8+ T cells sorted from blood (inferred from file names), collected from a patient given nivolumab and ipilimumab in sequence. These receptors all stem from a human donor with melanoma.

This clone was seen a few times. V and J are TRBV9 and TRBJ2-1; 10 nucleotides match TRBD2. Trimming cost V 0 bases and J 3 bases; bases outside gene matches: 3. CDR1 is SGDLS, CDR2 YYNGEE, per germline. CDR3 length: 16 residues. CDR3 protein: CASSVGLAGYYNEQFF. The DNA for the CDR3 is TGTGCCAGCAGCGTAGGACTAGCGGGTTACTACAATGAGCAGTTCTTC.

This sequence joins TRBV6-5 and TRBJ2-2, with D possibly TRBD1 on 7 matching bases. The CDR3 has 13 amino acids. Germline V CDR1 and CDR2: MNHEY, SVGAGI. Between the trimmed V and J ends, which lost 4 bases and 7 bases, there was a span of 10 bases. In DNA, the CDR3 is TGTGCCAGCAGTTCGGGGGACAGCGGGGAGCTGTTTTTT. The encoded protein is CASSSGDSGELFF.

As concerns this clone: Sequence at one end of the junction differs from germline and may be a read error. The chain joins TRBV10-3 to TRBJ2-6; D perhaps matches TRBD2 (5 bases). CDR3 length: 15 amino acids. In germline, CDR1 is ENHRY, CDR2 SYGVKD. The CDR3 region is CASSYAEDGANVLTF. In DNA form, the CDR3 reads TGTGCCAGCAGTTACGCGGAGGATGGGGCCAACGTCCTGACTTTC.

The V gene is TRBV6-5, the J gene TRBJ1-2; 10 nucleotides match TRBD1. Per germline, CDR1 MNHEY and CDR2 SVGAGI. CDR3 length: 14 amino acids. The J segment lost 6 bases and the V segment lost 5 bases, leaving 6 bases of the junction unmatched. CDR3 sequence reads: CASSDPGQGDGYTF. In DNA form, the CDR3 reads TGTGCCAGCAGTGACCCCGGACAGGGGGATGGCTACACCTTC.

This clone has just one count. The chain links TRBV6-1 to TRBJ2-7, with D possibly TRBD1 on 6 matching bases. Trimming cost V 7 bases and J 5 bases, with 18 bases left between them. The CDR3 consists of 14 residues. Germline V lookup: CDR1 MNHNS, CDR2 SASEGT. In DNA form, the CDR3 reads TGTGCCAGCAAGCTAAATCGACAGGTCAACGAGCAGTACGTC. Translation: CASKLNRQVNEQYV.

As DNA, the CDR3 is TGTGCCAGCAGTGATGGCCTCAACTCCTACAATGAGCAGTTCTTC. It codes for CASSDGLNSYNEQFF. This sequence joins TRBV27 and TRBJ2-1; D not certain. The CDR3 sequence is 15 residues long. The germline CDR1 and CDR2 sequences are MNHEY and SMNVEV (reference sequence). V lost 5 bases and J lost 0, with 11 bases in between.

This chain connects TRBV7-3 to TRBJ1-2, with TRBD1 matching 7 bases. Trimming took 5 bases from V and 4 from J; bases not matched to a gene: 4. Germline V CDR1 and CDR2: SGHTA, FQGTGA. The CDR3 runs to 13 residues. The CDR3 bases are TGTGCCAGCAGCCCCAGGGGGAGCTATGGCTACACCTTC. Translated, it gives CASSPRGSYGYTF.

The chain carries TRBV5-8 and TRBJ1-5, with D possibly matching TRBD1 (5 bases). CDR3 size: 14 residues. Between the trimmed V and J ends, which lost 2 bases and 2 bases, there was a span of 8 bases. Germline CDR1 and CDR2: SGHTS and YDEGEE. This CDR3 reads CASSFRVGNQPQHF. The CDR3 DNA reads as TGTGCCAGCAGCTTCAGGGTGGGCAATCAGCCCCAGCATTTT.

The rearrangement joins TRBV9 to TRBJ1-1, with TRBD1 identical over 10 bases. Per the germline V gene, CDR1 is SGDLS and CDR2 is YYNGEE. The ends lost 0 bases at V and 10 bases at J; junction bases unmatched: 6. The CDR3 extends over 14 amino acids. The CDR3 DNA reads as TGTGCCAGCAGCGTAGCCGGACAGGGGGTAGGAGCTTTCTTT. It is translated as CASSVAGQGVGAFF.

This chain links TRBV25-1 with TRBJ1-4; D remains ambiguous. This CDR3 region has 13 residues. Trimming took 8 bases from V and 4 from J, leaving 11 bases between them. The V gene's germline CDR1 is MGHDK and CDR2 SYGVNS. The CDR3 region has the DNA TGTGCCAGCCGCTTAGCCCTTAATGAAAAACTGTTTTTT. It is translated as CASRLALNEKLFF.

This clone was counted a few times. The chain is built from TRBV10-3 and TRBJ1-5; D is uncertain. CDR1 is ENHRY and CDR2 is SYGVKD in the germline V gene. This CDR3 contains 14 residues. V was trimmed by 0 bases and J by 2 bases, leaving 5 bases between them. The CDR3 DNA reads TGTGCCATCAGTGAGTCGATAGGCAATCAGCCCCAGCATTTT. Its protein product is CAISESIGNQPQHF.

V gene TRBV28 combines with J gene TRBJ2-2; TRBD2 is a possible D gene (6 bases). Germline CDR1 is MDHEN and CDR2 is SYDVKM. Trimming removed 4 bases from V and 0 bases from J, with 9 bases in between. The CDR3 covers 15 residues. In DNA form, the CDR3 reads TGTGCCAGCAGTTGGTTAGCGGCGAACACCGGGGAGCTGTTTTTT. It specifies CASSWLAANTGELFF.

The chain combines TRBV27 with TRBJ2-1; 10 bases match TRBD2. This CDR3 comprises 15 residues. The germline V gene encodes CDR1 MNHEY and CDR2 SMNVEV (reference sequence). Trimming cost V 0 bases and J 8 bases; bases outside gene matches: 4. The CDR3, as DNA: TGTGCCAGCAGTTTATCCAGCGGGGGGGCGGATGAGCAGTTCTTC. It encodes CASSLSSGGADEQFF.

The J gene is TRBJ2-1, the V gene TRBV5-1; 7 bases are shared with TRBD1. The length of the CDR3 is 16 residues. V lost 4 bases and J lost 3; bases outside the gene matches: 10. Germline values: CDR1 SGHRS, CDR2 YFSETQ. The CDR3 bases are TGCGCCAGCAGCGTGGATCTGTCAGGGGGCTACAATGAGCAGTTCTTC. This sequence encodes CASSVDLSGGYNEQFF.

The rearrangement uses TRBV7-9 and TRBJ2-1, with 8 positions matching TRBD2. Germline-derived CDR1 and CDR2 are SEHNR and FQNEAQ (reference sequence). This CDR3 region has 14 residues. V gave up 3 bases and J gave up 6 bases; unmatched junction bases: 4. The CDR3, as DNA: TGTGCCAGCAGCTTTACCCGGGGGGGCAATGAGCAGTTCTTC. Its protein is CASSFTRGGNEQFF.

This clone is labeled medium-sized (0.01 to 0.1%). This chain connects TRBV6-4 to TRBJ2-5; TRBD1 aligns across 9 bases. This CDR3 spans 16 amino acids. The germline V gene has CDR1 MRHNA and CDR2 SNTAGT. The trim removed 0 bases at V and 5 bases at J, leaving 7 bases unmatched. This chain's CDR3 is CASSDSPGTGSETQYF. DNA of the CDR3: TGTGCCAGCAGTGACTCCCCTGGGACAGGGTCGGAGACCCAGTACTTC.

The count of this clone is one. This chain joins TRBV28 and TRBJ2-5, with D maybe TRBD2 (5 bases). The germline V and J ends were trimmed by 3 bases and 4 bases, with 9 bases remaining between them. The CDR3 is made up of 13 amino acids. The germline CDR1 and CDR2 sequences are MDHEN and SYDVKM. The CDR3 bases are TGTGCCAGCAGTTTGCAGAGGGTAGAGACCCAGTACTTC. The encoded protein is CASSLQRVETQYF.

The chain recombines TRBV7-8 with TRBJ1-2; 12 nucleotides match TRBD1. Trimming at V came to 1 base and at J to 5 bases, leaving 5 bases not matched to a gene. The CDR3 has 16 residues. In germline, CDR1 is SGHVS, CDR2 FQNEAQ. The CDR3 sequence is CASSLVAGQGAYGYTF. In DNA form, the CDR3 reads TGTGCCAGCAGCTTAGTGGCGGGACAGGGGGCGTATGGCTACACCTTC.

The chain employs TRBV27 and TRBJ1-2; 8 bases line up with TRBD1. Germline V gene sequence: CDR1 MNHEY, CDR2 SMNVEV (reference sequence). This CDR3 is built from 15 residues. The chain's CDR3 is CAAVYPAGGKNGYTF. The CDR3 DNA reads TGTGCAGCAGTTTATCCTGCAGGGGGCAAGAATGGCTACACCTTC.

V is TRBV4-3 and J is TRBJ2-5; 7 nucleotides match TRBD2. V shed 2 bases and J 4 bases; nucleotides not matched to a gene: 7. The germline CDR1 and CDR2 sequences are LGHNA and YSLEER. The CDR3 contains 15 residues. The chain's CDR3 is CASSQWGGTGETQYF. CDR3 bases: TGCGCCAGCAGCCAATGGGGGGGGACCGGAGAGACCCAGTACTTC.

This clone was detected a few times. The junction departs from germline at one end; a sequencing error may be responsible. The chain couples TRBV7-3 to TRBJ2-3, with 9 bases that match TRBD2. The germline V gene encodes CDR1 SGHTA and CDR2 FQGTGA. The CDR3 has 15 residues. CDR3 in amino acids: CASSLSGTSIDTQYF. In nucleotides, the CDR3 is TGTGCCAGCAGCCTCTCCGGGACTAGCATAGATACGCAGTATTTT.

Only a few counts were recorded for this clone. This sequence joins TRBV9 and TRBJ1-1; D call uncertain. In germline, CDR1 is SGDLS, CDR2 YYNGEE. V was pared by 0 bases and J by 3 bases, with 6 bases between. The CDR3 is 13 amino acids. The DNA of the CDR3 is TGTGCCAGCAGCGTAGGGCAGTACACTGAAGCTTTCTTT. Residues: CASSVGQYTEAFF.